This T cell receptor (beta chain) was sequenced in a study of CD8+CD57+ T cells in acquired aplastic anemia. Whole-study context: Sorted CD4+ plus CD8+ cells gave DNA averaging approximately 2.9 ug.

A note on this clonotype: Its antigen remains unidentified.

Overall study results and limits: Researchers report that 25 to 35 CD8+ CDR3 sequences appeared in both patients and controls. The CD8+ Simpson's diversity of patients and controls was not significantly different.

The V end was cut by 0 bases, the J end by 4 bases, with 16 bases between. The CDR3 is 16 amino acids. The germline gives CDR1 DFQATT, CDR2 SNEGSKA (reference sequence). Genomic DNA constituted the template upon which TCR beta VDJ and CDR3 profiling was performed. TCRdb processed the reads anew with MiXCR; each CDR3 protein has one entry. The sample carries 75,000 to 80,000 distinct CDR3 sequences, roughly 72% recorded once. All patients picked for sequencing had shown, by flow cytometry, an expansion of CD8+CD57+ cells. The clonotype originates from a human donor with aplastic anemia. V usage is TRBV20-1 and J usage is TRBJ2-1, with D possibly TRBD2 on 5 matching bases. The sequencing input was sorted CD4+, CD8+, or CD8+CD57+ T cells (not recorded which) from PBMCs. In DNA form, the CDR3 reads TGCAGTGCTAGAGATCGATCGTCTAGCAGATACAATGAGCAGTTCTTC. It specifies CSARDRSSSRYNEQFF.